The rows below give T cell receptor beta chains drawn from one sample of a study of T cell changes during pregnancy in multiple sclerosis. The table came from immunoSEQ multiplex PCR; TCRdb's copy has only in-frame clones and leaves some out. The repertoire has fewer than 40,000 clones, more than 90% of them found once; the top ten carry over 10%. The specimen comprised CD8+ T cells from peripheral blood mononuclear cells, sampled after pregnancy. The receptors were gathered from a female donor with multiple sclerosis, enrolled in a pregnancy study. Each CDR3 is given with its conserved first and last residue. A D gene is named only where the DNA matches it firmly. Size values are once, few and many counts, or a class for expanded clones, and some rows have none.

v_gene	j_gene	abundance	d_gene	CDR3nt	CDR3aa
TRBV27	TRBJ1-5	-	TRBD1	TGTGCCAGCAGCCTCTCACAGGGGCAGCCCCAGCATTTT	CASSLSQGQPQHF
TRBV14	TRBJ1-2	-	TRBD1	TGTGCCAGCAGCTACCAGACAGGGGGCGGCTACACCTTC	CASSYQTGGGYTF
TRBV7-8	TRBJ2-7	-	TRBD2	TGTGCCAGCAGCTCCTTAGCGGGAGGCTCCTACGAGCAGTACTTC	CASSSLAGGSYEQYF
TRBV30	TRBJ1-3	few	-	TGTGCCTGGAGTGTACGTGGCAGGGTAGTCGGAAACACCATATATTTT	CAWSVRGRVVGNTIYF
TRBV7-6	TRBJ2-2	once	TRBD1	TGTGCCAGCAGCTTCGGGGACAGGGGGCTCACCGGGGAGCTGTTTTTT	CASSFGDRGLTGELFF
TRBV19	TRBJ2-1	-	TRBD2	TGTGCCAGTAGTATACCTACTAGCGGGGCTTACAATGAGCAGTTCTTC	CASSIPTSGAYNEQFF
TRBV6-6	TRBJ2-3	once	TRBD2	TGTGCCAGCAGAACCGGGACTAGCGGCACAGATACGCAGTATTTT	CASRTGTSGTDTQYF
TRBV29-1	TRBJ1-1	-	-	TGCAGCGTTGGGAGGGTAGGCACTGAAGCTTTCTTT	CSVGRVGTEAFF
TRBV27	TRBJ1-4	-	TRBD1	TGTGCCAGCAGTTCGAGGGGGCGGGACAGTAGGGAAAAACTGTTTTTT	CASSSRGRDSREKLFF
TRBV19	TRBJ1-1	few	-	TGTGCCAGTAGCGACGGAGGTGAAGCTTTCTTT	CASSDGGEAFF
TRBV7-9	TRBJ2-3	once	TRBD2	TGTGCCAGCTACCGGGGGGGCGGTCGCACAGATACGCAGTATTTT	CASYRGGGRTDTQYF
TRBV11-2	TRBJ2-3	-	TRBD2	TGTGCCAGCAGCTTAGAGGCGCGGGGGGCCACAGATACGCAGTATTTT	CASSLEARGATDTQYF
TRBV29-1	TRBJ2-1	-	TRBD1	TGCAGCGTTGAAGATTTACGGGACAGCGTATACAATGAGCAGTTCTTC	CSVEDLRDSVYNEQFF
TRBV11-1	TRBJ2-7	-	TRBD2	TGTGCCAGCAGCTTGGGCGGGAGTATCTCCTACGAGCAGTACTTC	CASSLGGSISYEQYF
TRBV6-1	TRBJ1-4	-	TRBD1	TGTGCCAGCAGTGAAGCGCAGGGGGCGACCGAAAAACTGTTTTTT	CASSEAQGATEKLFF
TRBV10-2	TRBJ1-6	-	-	TGCGCCAGCAGTGAGACTACGGGGGGGTCACCCCTCCACTTT	CASSETTGGSPLHF
TRBV7-9	TRBJ2-1	-	TRBD2	TGTGCCAGCAGCTCGCCTGGGACTAGCGGCAATGAGCAGTTCTTC	CASSSPGTSGNEQFF
TRBV28	TRBJ2-3	-	TRBD1	TGTGCCAGCAGTTTAAGTCGACAGGGAACAGATACGCAGTATTTT	CASSLSRQGTDTQYF
TRBV27	TRBJ1-1	-	-	TGTGCCAGCAGTTACGGGAGGAACACTGAAGCTTTCTTT	CASSYGRNTEAFF
TRBV12-2	TRBJ1-1	once	-	TGTGCAAGTCGCTTACCGACAGGGAGGAATCCGGTAGCTTTCTTT	CASRLPTGRNPVAFF
TRBV27	TRBJ1-5	-	TRBD1	TGTGCCAGCAGTCCCCGGGACAGGAATAATCAGCCCCAGCATTTT	CASSPRDRNNQPQHF
TRBV5-4	TRBJ1-2	-	-	TGTGCCAGCACCTTGAGACGGGAGAAAGCTAACTATGGCTACACCTTC	CASTLRREKANYGYTF
TRBV28	TRBJ2-7	-	-	TGTGCCAGCAGTTTCCCCAGCTCCTACGAGCAGTACTTC	CASSFPSSYEQYF
TRBV6-5	TRBJ1-1	-	-	TGTGCCAGCAGTCCGGGGGGGGGCGAACGGGGGCGGGCTTTCTTT	CASSPGGGERGRAFF
TRBV7-7	TRBJ2-5	-	TRBD2	TGTGCCAGCAGCGAACTAGCGGGTCCTCAAGAGACCCAGTACTTC	CASSELAGPQETQYF
TRBV19	TRBJ2-4	-	-	TGTGCCAGTAGTATAGGCGGGACAGAACTAGCCAAAAACATTCAGTACTTC	CASSIGGTELAKNIQYF
TRBV19	TRBJ2-1	-	TRBD2	TGTGCCAGTAGTATCTCGACTAGCGGGTACAATGAGCAGTTCTTC	CASSISTSGYNEQFF
TRBV28	TRBJ2-7	-	-	TGTGCCAGCAGTTTATTCGATGGGACAAACCTGGGCGAGCAGTACTTC	CASSLFDGTNLGEQYF
TRBV7-6	TRBJ2-7	-	-	TGTGCCAGCAGCTTAGTCCCAGGATCGTACGAGCAGTACTTC	CASSLVPGSYEQYF
TRBV19	TRBJ1-2	-	TRBD1	TGTGCCAGTAGTTATTGGGACAGGACTAACTATGGCTACACCTTC	CASSYWDRTNYGYTF
TRBV13	TRBJ2-3	-	TRBD2	TGTGCCAGCAGCCATACCCCCCTAGCGGAAGACACAGATACGCAGTATTTT	CASSHTPLAEDTDTQYF
TRBV5-5	TRBJ2-7	-	TRBD2	TGTGCCAGCAGCTTTCGCCTAGCGGGAAGCTACGAGCAGTACTTC	CASSFRLAGSYEQYF
TRBV5-1	TRBJ2-3	-	-	TGCGCCAGCAGCTTGGTAGGCCGGGAGACGGTCACAGATACGCAGTATTTT	CASSLVGRETVTDTQYF
TRBV7-9	TRBJ2-7	-	TRBD1	TGTGCCAGCAGCTTTAGGGACAGGCCCCCCTACGAGCAGTACTTC	CASSFRDRPPYEQYF
TRBV5-1	TRBJ2-5	-	TRBD1	TGCGCCAGCAGCCCGGCGACAGGGCAAGAGACCCAGTACTTC	CASSPATGQETQYF
TRBV4-1	TRBJ2-5	-	-	TGCGCCAGCAGCCGTCCGGGAGAAGAGACCCAGTACTTC	CASSRPGEETQYF
TRBV11-2	TRBJ2-1	-	TRBD2	TGTGCCAGCAGCTTAAGAGCTCCGGGACTAGTGGTCGATGAGCAGTTCTTC	CASSLRAPGLVVDEQFF
TRBV21-1	TRBJ1-5	-	-	TGTGCCAGCAGCAACTGCAGGGGATCCGATCAGCCCCAGCATTTT	CASSNCRGSDQPQHF
TRBV2	TRBJ2-7	-	-	TGTGCCAGCAGTCCCGGGACTTCACGTGAGCAGTACTTC	CASSPGTSREQYF
TRBV6-5	TRBJ1-5	-	-	TGTGCCAGCAGTTACTCCGAGGGACAGCCCCAGCATTTT	CASSYSEGQPQHF
TRBV7-2	TRBJ1-1	-	-	TGTGCCAGCAGCTTATCCATTAGTCCCACTGAAGCTTTCTTT	CASSLSISPTEAFF
TRBV19	TRBJ2-1	once	TRBD2	TGTGCCAGTAGGGGCCCCAGCGGGAGGGACAATGAGCAGTTCTTC	CASRGPSGRDNEQFF
TRBV19	TRBJ2-7	-	TRBD1	TGTGCCAGTAGTGACAGGGGTTTTTCCTACGAGCAGTACTTC	CASSDRGFSYEQYF
TRBV4-1	TRBJ2-3	-	-	TGCGCCAGCAGCCAGAGGCTAGCCCATCGCACAGATACGCAGTATTTT	CASSQRLAHRTDTQYF
TRBV7-2	TRBJ2-7	-	TRBD2	TGTGCCAGCAGCGATGGACTAGCGGGTTCCTACGAGCAGTACTTC	CASSDGLAGSYEQYF
TRBV27	TRBJ1-2	-	TRBD1	TGTGCCAGCAGTGGAGGGACAGTCTATGGCTACACCTTC	CASSGGTVYGYTF
TRBV9	TRBJ2-5	-	-	TGTGCCAGCAGCCCAGACAGTTGGGAGACCCAGTACTTC	CASSPDSWETQYF
TRBV7-9	TRBJ1-1	-	-	TGTGCCAGCAGCTTATATACGGGATACACTGAAGCTTTCTTT	CASSLYTGYTEAFF